The rows below give T cell receptor beta chains drawn from one sample of a study of CD4+ T cells in melanoma. Libraries were prepared by immunoSEQ multiplex PCR; TCRdb keeps only in-frame clonotypes and omits some of them. The sample has under 20,000 clones, roughly 85% seen once. Sequencing used cells from a culture (not recorded whether cultured in vitro). These receptors all come from a human donor with melanoma. Both conserved end residues are part of each CDR3. The order of the fields is D gene, J gene, V gene, clone size, CDR3 protein, CDR3 DNA. D genes are given only for firm matches. Only some rows state a clone size, as once, few, many or a class for expanded clones.

D gene: NA
J gene: TRBJ1-2
V gene: TRBV10-2
clone size: NA
CDR3 protein: CASSEGRIGGYTF
CDR3 DNA: TGCGCCAGCAGTGAAGGCAGGATCGGAGGCTACACCTTC

D gene: NA
J gene: TRBJ2-6
V gene: TRBV9
clone size: NA
CDR3 protein: CASSVASSSGANVLTF
CDR3 DNA: TGTGCCAGCAGCGTAGCGTCCAGCTCTGGGGCCAACGTCCTGACTTTC

D gene: NA
J gene: TRBJ2-7
V gene: TRBV9
clone size: NA
CDR3 protein: CASSALGYEQYF
CDR3 DNA: TGTGCCAGCAGCGCCTTAGGCTACGAGCAGTACTTC

D gene: NA
J gene: TRBJ1-1
V gene: TRBV18
clone size: NA
CDR3 protein: CASSASPQAFF
CDR3 DNA: TGTGCCAGCTCAGCGTCCCCTCAAGCTTTCTTT

D gene: NA
J gene: TRBJ2-3
V gene: TRBV11-3
clone size: NA
CDR3 protein: CASSFQGTDTQYF
CDR3 DNA: TGTGCCAGCAGCTTCCAGGGAACAGATACGCAGTATTTT

D gene: NA
J gene: TRBJ2-5
V gene: TRBV20-1
clone size: NA
CDR3 protein: CSATRAETQYF
CDR3 DNA: TGCAGTGCTACCCGCGCGGAGACCCAGTACTTC

D gene: TRBD1
J gene: TRBJ2-6
V gene: TRBV5-8
clone size: NA
CDR3 protein: CASSPTGRFGANVLTF
CDR3 DNA: TGTGCCAGCAGCCCGACAGGGCGCTTCGGGGCCAACGTCCTGACTTTC

D gene: NA
J gene: TRBJ1-5
V gene: TRBV18
clone size: NA
CDR3 protein: CASSPEVKQPQHF
CDR3 DNA: TGTGCCAGCTCACCGGAGGTGAAGCAGCCCCAGCATTTT

D gene: NA
J gene: TRBJ2-3
V gene: TRBV5-1
clone size: NA
CDR3 protein: CASRRDLSTDTQYF
CDR3 DNA: TGCGCCAGCCGCCGGGACTTAAGCACAGATACGCAGTATTTT

D gene: NA
J gene: TRBJ2-1
V gene: TRBV19
clone size: NA
CDR3 protein: CASSSPGPRYNEQFF
CDR3 DNA: TGTGCCAGTAGTAGCCCGGGCCCCAGGTACAATGAGCAGTTCTTC

D gene: NA
J gene: TRBJ2-7
V gene: TRBV19
clone size: NA
CDR3 protein: CASSMARAREQYF
CDR3 DNA: TGTGCCAGTAGTATGGCCCGGGCTCGGGAGCAGTACTTC

D gene: TRBD1
J gene: TRBJ1-2
V gene: TRBV11-3
clone size: once
CDR3 protein: CASSLDRAGGDYGYTF
CDR3 DNA: TGTGCCAGCAGCTTAGATAGGGCAGGGGGCGACTATGGCTACACCTTC

D gene: NA
J gene: TRBJ1-1
V gene: TRBV9
clone size: NA
CDR3 protein: CASSAPPRGYGDTEAFF
CDR3 DNA: TGTGCCAGCAGCGCCCCCCCCCGGGGCTATGGGGACACTGAAGCTTTCTTT

D gene: NA
J gene: TRBJ2-7
V gene: TRBV5-1
clone size: once
CDR3 protein: CASTLMGSYEQYF
CDR3 DNA: TGCGCCAGCACCTTGATGGGTTCCTACGAGCAGTACTTC

D gene: NA
J gene: TRBJ1-1
V gene: TRBV6-1
clone size: NA
CDR3 protein: CASSIDTLNTEAFF
CDR3 DNA: TGTGCCAGCAGCATCGACACCTTGAACACTGAAGCTTTCTTT

D gene: NA
J gene: TRBJ1-1
V gene: TRBV7-9
clone size: NA
CDR3 protein: CASSLGAGMNTEAFF
CDR3 DNA: TGTGCCAGCAGCTTAGGGGCAGGCATGAACACTGAAGCTTTCTTT

D gene: NA
J gene: TRBJ2-5
V gene: TRBV20-1
clone size: NA
CDR3 protein: CSANGGETQYF
CDR3 DNA: TGCAGTGCCAACGGGGGAGAGACCCAGTACTTC

D gene: NA
J gene: TRBJ1-1
V gene: TRBV14
clone size: NA
CDR3 protein: CASSRGGPEAFF
CDR3 DNA: TGTGCCAGCAGCCGGGGGGGCCCTGAAGCTTTCTTT

D gene: NA
J gene: TRBJ2-7
V gene: TRBV2
clone size: NA
CDR3 protein: CASSPLGNEQYF
CDR3 DNA: TGTGCCAGCAGTCCGCTGGGGAACGAGCAGTACTTC

D gene: TRBD1
J gene: TRBJ2-5
V gene: TRBV7-9
clone size: NA
CDR3 protein: CASSITGVGTQYF
CDR3 DNA: TGTGCCAGCAGCATTACAGGGGTCGGGACCCAGTACTTC

D gene: NA
J gene: TRBJ1-6
V gene: TRBV4-1
clone size: NA
CDR3 protein: CASSRLQGFNSPLHF
CDR3 DNA: TGCGCCAGCAGCCGGTTACAGGGATTCAATTCACCCCTCCACTTT

D gene: TRBD1
J gene: TRBJ2-6
V gene: TRBV9
clone size: NA
CDR3 protein: CASSADRGGALSSGANVLTF
CDR3 DNA: TGTGCCAGCAGCGCGGACAGGGGAGGTGCTTTAAGCTCTGGGGCCAACGTCCTGACTTTC

D gene: NA
J gene: TRBJ2-3
V gene: TRBV6-4
clone size: NA
CDR3 protein: CASSDVPSTDTQYF
CDR3 DNA: TGTGCCAGCAGTGACGTCCCTAGCACAGATACGCAGTATTTT

D gene: TRBD1
J gene: TRBJ1-5
V gene: TRBV18
clone size: NA
CDR3 protein: CASSPDRNQPQHF
CDR3 DNA: TGTGCCAGCTCACCGGACAGGAATCAGCCCCAGCATTTT

D gene: NA
J gene: TRBJ2-1
V gene: TRBV14
clone size: NA
CDR3 protein: CASSQWRGNNNEQFF
CDR3 DNA: TGTGCCAGCAGCCAATGGAGGGGGAACAACAATGAGCAGTTCTTC

D gene: TRBD1
J gene: TRBJ1-2
V gene: TRBV5-1
clone size: NA
CDR3 protein: CASSFEGTGPYGYTF
CDR3 DNA: TGCGCCAGCAGCTTTGAAGGGACAGGGCCCTATGGCTACACCTTC